The present TCR beta chain was sequenced within a study of beta chain features in type 1 diabetes. Study-level background: The patients were much like the healthy donors in age, gender and cell yields.

Germline V gene sequence: CDR1 LNHDA, CDR2 SQIVND (reference sequence). V trimming: 5 bases; J trimming: 2 bases; junction bases outside the gene matches: 10. The CDR3 runs to 16 residues. General study findings and limits: Highly expressing activated T cells could be over-counted with a cDNA template. Short templates might get an advantage during PCR, and this would be equal in patients and controls. Insertions were fewer and deletions more numerous at VDJ junctions in type 1 diabetes patients. In all four CD4+ subsets, TCRB CDR3 length was significantly, moderately reduced in type 1 diabetes.

The entirety of the isolated RNA underwent reverse transcription, so expressed TCRB transcripts were sequenced. The method was immunoSEQ multiplex PCR; TCRdb's version includes in-frame clones alone and lacks a portion of them. The table records hundreds of thousands of clones, over 11% of them present only once. Remarks on this clone: Its antigen is unidentified.

This TCR derives from a man between 18 and 35 years old with type 1 diabetes. Sequencing was done on a sample of naive CD4+ T cells from blood. This chain joins TRBV19 and TRBJ1-2; 8 nucleotides agree with TRBD1. CDR3 residues: CASSRSGTGLNYGYTF. CDR3 in DNA: TGTGCCAGTAGTCGGTCCGGGACAGGACTAAACTATGGCTACACCTTC. Based on the CDR3 plus reference TRBV19 and TRBJ1-2, the full variable domain is DGGITQSPKYLFRKEGQNVTLSCEQNLNHDAMYWYRQDPGQGLRLIYYSQIVNDFQKGDIAEGYSVSREKKESFPLTVTSAQKNPTAFYLCASSRSGTGLNYGYTFGSGTRLTVV.